The 30 T cell receptor beta chains below were found in one sample sequenced in a study of shared clonotypes between healthy human individuals. Naive CD8 cells, CD45RO-negative and positively selected for CCR7, excluded terminally differentiated effector memory CD45RA+ cells. Data came from immunoSEQ multiplex PCR; TCRdb stores just in-frame clones and leaves some out. The sample has 2 million to 2.5 million clones; around 96% are singletons. Sequenced sample: naive CD8+ T cells sorted from blood. These receptors were collected from a man aged 18 to 35 in good health.

The CDR3 sequence is CASEGTDHYEQYF. The CDR3 region has the DNA TGTGCCAGCGAAGGGACGGACCACTACGAGCAGTACTTC. V usage is TRBV2 and J usage is TRBJ2-7; D may correspond to TRBD1 or TRBD2 (5 bases each). Per the germline V gene, CDR1 is SNHLY and CDR2 is FYNNEI. The V gene lost 8 bases and the J gene lost 3 bases, with 14 bases spanning the gap. CDR3 length: 13 residues.

V and J are TRBV13 and TRBJ2-1; TRBD2 matches 11 bases. The length of the CDR3 is 16 residues. CDR1 is PRHDT and CDR2 is FYEKMQ in the germline V gene (reference sequence). V gave up 1 base and J gave up 5 bases; unmatched junction bases: 4. CDR3 sequence (DNA): TGTGCCAGCAGCTTAGTTATACTAGCGGGAGACAATGAGCAGTTCTTC. This gives the protein CASSLVILAGDNEQFF.

This clone was picked up one time. Other nucleotide sequences in the sample specify the same CDR3. This chain uses TRBV6-5 with TRBJ1-2, with 7 bases that match TRBD1. Germline loops: CDR1 MNHEY, CDR2 SVGAGI. This CDR3 has 13 amino acids. Trimming at V came to 9 bases and at J to 1 base, leaving 5 bases not matched to a gene. CDR3 region: CASSDRVNYGYTF. The CDR3 DNA follows: TGTGCCAGTAGTGACAGGGTTAACTATGGCTACACCTTC.

The V gene is TRBV4-1, the J gene TRBJ2-7, with D perhaps TRBD2 (6 bases). V was trimmed by 0 bases and J by 0 bases, leaving 9 bases between them. Germline loops: CDR1 MGHRA, CDR2 YSYEKL. The CDR3 covers 15 residues. CDR3 amino acids: CASSQDEGGSYEQYF. As DNA, the CDR3 is TGCGCCAGCAGCCAAGATGAGGGAGGCTCCTACGAGCAGTACTTC.

A remark on this clone: The same CDR3 also results from other DNA sequences found in this sample. V and J are TRBV6-5 and TRBJ2-7; D call uncertain. CDR3 length: 13 amino acids. Germline V gene data show CDR1 as MNHEY and CDR2 as SVGAGI. Trimming stripped 2 bases from V and 4 bases from J, with 9 bases between. CDR3 sequence (DNA): TGTGCCAGCAGTTACGGTCCGGGTTACGAGCAGTACTTC. Its protein product is CASSYGPGYEQYF.

The V gene is TRBV4-1, the J gene TRBJ2-7; D might be TRBD2 (6 bases). Germline-derived CDR1 and CDR2 are MGHRA and YSYEKL. V dropped 1 base and J dropped 4 bases, with 26 bases sitting between them. The CDR3 extends over 19 amino acids. The CDR3 loop is CASSQVGASAFSPRYEQYF. The CDR3 nucleotides are TGCGCCAGCAGCCAAGTAGGTGCTAGCGCTTTTTCCCCCCGATACGAGCAGTACTTC.

CDR3 coding DNA: TGTGCCAGCAGTGAAGTGCGGGGTATGAATGAGCAGTTCTTC. Translation gives CASSEVRGMNEQFF. The V and J genes are TRBV6-1 and TRBJ2-1; D is possibly TRBD2 (6 bases). CDR1 and CDR2 (germline): MNHNS, SASEGT. The CDR3 extends over 14 amino acids. V was shortened by 1 base and J by 7 bases, with 11 bases between the two germline ends.

As concerns this clone: Additional DNA sequences in this sample encode the identical CDR3. The rearrangement joins TRBV6-6 to TRBJ2-5; D call uncertain. The CDR3 length is 14 residues. Trimming stripped 0 bases from V and 1 base from J, with 6 bases between. Germline V gene data show CDR1 as MNHNY and CDR2 as SVGAGI (reference sequence). This chain's CDR3 is CASSYSPRQETQYF. In DNA form, the CDR3 reads TGTGCCAGCAGTTACTCACCCCGCCAAGAGACCCAGTACTTC.

The chain combines TRBV29-1 with TRBJ2-3; 8 bases align to TRBD1. V dropped 1 base and J dropped 2; count of bases not matched to a gene: 5. The CDR3 totals 15 residues. Germline V CDR1 and CDR2: SQVTM, ANQGSEA. For the CDR3, the DNA is TGCAGCGTTGAAGGGGGGGACAGGAACACAGATACGCAGTATTTT. It specifies CSVEGGDRNTDTQYF.

The chain has TRBV19 and TRBJ2-1, with D maybe TRBD1 (6 bases). Trimming removed 3 bases at V and 5 bases at J, with 17 bases between. Germline CDR1 and CDR2: LNHDA and SQIVND (reference sequence). The CDR3 extends over 16 amino acids. DNA for the CDR3: TGTGCCAGTAGTATGGGGGCGTGGCAGCATAACAATGAGCAGTTCTTC. Amino acids: CASSMGAWQHNNEQFF.

The V and J genes are TRBV2 and TRBJ2-7, with no clear D. The CDR3 runs to 12 residues. V lost 7 bases, J lost 2 bases, and 9 bases lay in between. Germline assignment: CDR1 SNHLY and CDR2 FYNNEI. CDR3: CASKQSPYEQYF. CDR3 DNA sequence: TGTGCCAGCAAGCAGTCGCCCTACGAGCAGTACTTC.

The chain combines TRBV5-6 with TRBJ2-6; D is ambiguous. The germline V gene encodes CDR1 SGHDT and CDR2 YYEEEE. The CDR3 is 15 amino acids. V was clipped by 0 bases and J by 0 bases, with 4 bases between them. CDR3 region: CASSLASSGANVLTF. The CDR3 coding sequence is TGTGCCAGCAGCTTGGCTTCCTCTGGGGCCAACGTCCTGACTTTC.

The chain is built from TRBV29-1 and TRBJ2-2; no reliable D call. The CDR3 loop spans 13 amino acids. Germline V lookup: CDR1 SQVTM, CDR2 ANQGSEA. Trimming removed 3 bases at V and 4 bases at J, with 9 bases between. CDR3 DNA: TGCAGCGTTGATGAGCAGAGCACCGGGGAGCTGTTTTTT. Encoded protein: CSVDEQSTGELFF.

The chain is built from TRBV5-4 and TRBJ1-4; the match to TRBD1 covers 9 bases. V lost 4 bases and J lost 8; bases outside the gene matches: 9. The CDR3 runs 15 residues. Germline assignment: CDR1 SGHNT and CDR2 YYREEE (reference sequence). The CDR3 sequence: CASSVGQGNSEKLFF. The CDR3 DNA is TGTGCCAGCAGCGTAGGACAGGGGAACTCCGAAAAACTGTTTTTT.

The chain uses TRBV5-1 and TRBJ1-1; D gene ambiguous. Trimming cost V 3 bases and J 0 bases, with 18 bases left between them. From germline, CDR1 is SGHRS and CDR2 YFSETQ. The CDR3 consists of 17 residues. The CDR3 coding sequence is TGCGCCAGCAGCTGGAGCCCCGGGCTCGAGATGAACACTGAAGCTTTCTTT. This encodes CASSWSPGLEMNTEAFF.

The chain links TRBV4-1 to TRBJ2-5, with D possibly matching TRBD2 (6 bases). CDR1 MGHRA and CDR2 YSYEKL come from the germline V gene. The CDR3 loop spans 14 amino acids. Trimming removed 8 bases from V and 5 bases from J, with 18 bases in between. DNA for the CDR3: TGCGCCAGCGAGGGCGGGGCCCCGGTGGAGACCCAGTACTTC. Amino acids: CASEGGAPVETQYF.

For this clone: This specimen includes other DNA sequences encoding the same CDR3. V and J are TRBV30 and TRBJ2-7, with a weak D call TRBD1 (6 bases). Trimming took off 0 bases at V and 3 bases at J, with 9 bases between the two ends. This CDR3 has 13 amino acids. Germline lookup yields CDR1 GTSNPN and CDR2 SVGIG (reference sequence). For the CDR3, the DNA is TGTGCCTGGAGTGTCTCCAGGGGCTACGAGCAGTACTTC. This sequence encodes CAWSVSRGYEQYF.

A single count supports this clone. The chain couples TRBV4-3 to TRBJ1-2, with D perhaps matching TRBD1 (5 bases). The V gene lost 2 bases and the J gene lost 4 bases, with 14 bases spanning the gap. Germline V gives CDR1 LGHNA, CDR2 YSLEER. The CDR3 contains 15 residues. CDR3 residues: CASSQLLGQGYGYTF. The DNA for the CDR3 is TGCGCCAGCAGCCAACTATTGGGGCAGGGCTATGGCTACACCTTC.

This chain uses TRBV6-5 with TRBJ2-7, with D possibly TRBD1 on 5 matching bases. The CDR3 is 14 amino acids. With 8 bases removed from V and 7 bases from J, the gap between germline ends came to 21 bases. In germline, CDR1 is MNHEY, CDR2 SVGAGI. CDR3 coding DNA: TGTGCCAGCTTTCCTGGGCAGGGTTTGAGTGAGCAGTACTTC. It translates to CASFPGQGLSEQYF.

This sequence joins TRBV27 and TRBJ1-6; possibly TRBD1 for D (5 bases). From germline, CDR1 is MNHEY and CDR2 SMNVEV (reference sequence). The length of the CDR3 is 16 residues. V gave up 4 bases and J gave up 7 bases, with 17 bases separating them. CDR3 protein: CASSSPGPGLNSPLHF. In DNA form, the CDR3 reads TGTGCCAGCAGTTCCCCAGGTCCAGGGTTAAATTCACCCCTCCACTTT.

Regarding this clone: Different DNA sequences within this sample yield the same CDR3. This chain connects TRBV9 to TRBJ2-3; 13 bases line up with TRBD2. Per the germline V gene, CDR1 is SGDLS and CDR2 is YYNGEE. The CDR3 extends over 15 amino acids. Unmatched junction bases numbered 1, after V lost 2 bases and J lost 4 bases. In nucleotides, the CDR3 is TGTGCCAGCAGCGTTGGACTAGCGGGGGCAGATACGCAGTATTTT. It yields the protein CASSVGLAGADTQYF.

The chain carries TRBV11-1 and TRBJ1-1; no clear D. The CDR3 runs 14 residues. Per the germline V gene, CDR1 is SGHAT and CDR2 is FQDESV (reference sequence). Trimming removed 3 bases from V and 5 bases from J, with 13 bases in between. The CDR3 DNA sequence: TGTGCCAGCAGCTTGGATGAACTCGGAACTGAAGCTTTCTTT. Its protein is CASSLDELGTEAFF.

This clone was seen a handful of times. The chain uses TRBV29-1 and TRBJ2-7, with D possibly matching TRBD1 (5 bases). The CDR3 length is 11 residues. CDR1 SQVTM and CDR2 ANQGSEA come from the germline V gene. The V end lost 7 bases, the J end lost 5 bases, and 12 bases lay between the germline ends. CDR3 amino acids: CSGQGDHEQYF. For the CDR3, the DNA is TGCAGCGGCCAGGGTGATCACGAGCAGTACTTC.

V usage is TRBV4-1 and J usage is TRBJ2-5; D unclear. Per germline, CDR1 MGHRA and CDR2 YSYEKL. The CDR3 has 14 residues. V was shortened by 0 bases and J by 2 bases, with 7 bases between the two germline ends. The DNA for the CDR3 is TGCGCCAGCAGCCAAGATCGCAGGCAAGAGACCCAGTACTTC. Its protein is CASSQDRRQETQYF.

This sequence joins TRBV18 and TRBJ2-7; possibly TRBD1 for D (6 bases). Per germline, CDR1 KGHSH and CDR2 LQKENI. CDR3 length: 15 residues. Trimming removed 0 bases from V and 3 bases from J, with 12 bases in between. This chain's CDR3 is CASSPPVEGVYEQYF. The DNA for the CDR3 is TGTGCCAGCTCACCACCGGTAGAGGGGGTCTACGAGCAGTACTTC.

This rearrangement joins TRBV19 to TRBJ2-1; maybe TRBD2 (6 bases). Trimming left V 1 base short and J 5 bases short, with 9 bases between. CDR1 LNHDA and CDR2 SQIVND come from the germline V gene (reference sequence). The CDR3 covers 14 residues. CDR3 coding DNA: TGTGCCAGTAGTATAGTCGGAGGGGACAATGAGCAGTTCTTC. Translated: CASSIVGGDNEQFF.

This chain connects TRBV2 to TRBJ2-2; TRBD1 is a possible D gene (6 bases). The V end was cut by 8 bases, the J end by 1 base, with 8 bases between. CDR1 is SNHLY, CDR2 FYNNEI, per germline. The CDR3 covers 13 residues. This CDR3 reads CASLDRNTGELFF. In DNA form, the CDR3 reads TGTGCCAGCCTGGACAGGAACACCGGGGAGCTGTTTTTT. Filled out from reference TRBV2 and TRBJ2-2, the complete variable domain reads EPEVTQTPSHQVTQMGQEVILRCVPISNHLYFYWYRQILGQKVEFLVSFYNNEISEKSEIFDDQFSVERPDGSNFTLKIRSTKLEDSAMYFCASLDRNTGELFFGEGSRLTVL.

The V gene is TRBV10-1, the J gene TRBJ2-3; unclear D gene. Per germline, CDR1 WNHNN and CDR2 SYGVQD (reference sequence). The CDR3 loop spans 12 amino acids. Trimming left V 8 bases short and J 5 bases short, with 11 bases between. CDR3 nucleotides: TGCGCCAGCTCGTCGTTAGGAGATACGCAGTATTTT. Translation gives CASSSLGDTQYF.

This chain links TRBV7-2 with TRBJ1-2; D is undetermined. Germline CDR1 is SGHTA and CDR2 is FQGNSA. The V end lost 1 base, the J end lost 6 bases, and 9 bases lay between the germline ends. The CDR3 loop spans 13 amino acids. The CDR3 DNA follows: TGTGCCAGCAGCTTAGTGGTAACTAATGGCTACACCTTC. This translates into CASSLVVTNGYTF.

The chain uses TRBV2 and TRBJ1-2, with TRBD1 as a possible D gene (5 bases). Trimming stripped 2 bases from V and 4 bases from J, with 17 bases between. This CDR3 contains 16 residues. Germline V gene data show CDR1 as SNHLY and CDR2 as FYNNEI. The CDR3 sequence: CASSELESGHPYGYTF. The CDR3 DNA reads as TGTGCCAGCAGTGAATTGGAGTCAGGACATCCCTATGGCTACACCTTC.